This is a list of T cell receptor beta chains from one sample in a study of T cells in Graves' hyperthyroidism and ophthalmopathy. TCRdb reanalysed the multiplex PCR reads using MiXCR and keeps one entry per CDR3 protein. The sample holds about 340,000 distinct CDR3 sequences, roughly 20% seen once. The sample consisted of blood. The receptor source for this set is a woman between 45 and 60 years old with Graves' hyperthyroidism. Each CDR3 is given with its conserved first and last residue. Each record gives: D gene, clone size, CDR3 length, J gene, V gene, CDR3 protein, CDR3 DNA. The D gene is left open where the match is weak. Clone size, where shown, is once, few, many, or a class for clones that have expanded.

D: TRBD1; size: few; length: 16; J: TRBJ2-5; V: TRBV11-2; CDR3: CASSQTGTGGEETQYF; DNA: TGCGCCAGCAGCCAGACGGGGACAGGGGGGGAAGAGACCCAGTACTTC
D: TRBD2; size: .; length: 15; J: TRBJ2-1; V: TRBV6-1; CDR3: CASSEEASGYNEQFF; DNA: TGTGCCAGCAGTGAAGAGGCTAGCGGTTACAATGAGCAGTTCTTC
D: .; size: many; length: 13; J: TRBJ1-2; V: TRBV20-1; CDR3: CSAQGGGARGYTF; DNA: TGCAGTGCCCAAGGGGGGGGGGCGCGGGGCTACACCTTC
D: TRBD1; size: many; length: 14; J: TRBJ1-6; V: TRBV12-3/TRBV12-4; CDR3: CASSRTGNNSPLHF; DNA: TGTGCCAGCAGCAGGACAGGGAATAATTCACCCCTCCACTTT
D: .; size: .; length: 14; J: TRBJ2-2; V: TRBV7-8; CDR3: CASRPRENAGELFF; DNA: TGTGCCAGCAGGCCCAGGGAGAACGCCGGGGAGCTGTTTTTT
D: .; size: .; length: 15; J: TRBJ2-1; V: TRBV11-2; CDR3: CASSLLQGKGNEQFF; DNA: TGTGCCAGCAGCTTACTCCAGGGGAAAGGGAATGAGCAGTTCTTC
D: .; size: many; length: 14; J: TRBJ1-2; V: TRBV3-1; CDR3: CASSQGPGGYGYTF; DNA: TGTGCCAGCAGCCAGGGTCCCGGCGGCTATGGCTACACCTTC
D: TRBD2; size: many; length: 15; J: TRBJ2-1; V: TRBV7-2; CDR3: CASSQTSGIYNEQFF; DNA: TGTGCCAGCAGCCAGACTAGCGGGATCTACAATGAGCAGTTCTTC
D: .; size: few; length: 15; J: TRBJ1-2; V: TRBV13; CDR3: CASSYRERTNYGYTF; DNA: TGTGCCAGCAGCTACAGGGAAAGAACTAACTATGGCTACACCTTC
D: .; size: few; length: 13; J: TRBJ1-5; V: TRBV3-1; CDR3: CASSQQTGQPQHF; DNA: TGTGCCAGCAGCCAACAAACGGGCCAGCCCCAGCATTTT
D: TRBD2; size: few; length: 18; J: TRBJ2-3; V: TRBV6-2/TRBV6-3; CDR3: CASSYSKLAGPSTDTQYF; DNA: TGTGCCAGCAGTTACTCGAAGCTAGCGGGACCTAGCACAGATACGCAGTATTTT
D: .; size: many; length: 13; J: TRBJ2-1; V: TRBV11-2; CDR3: CASSQAAYNEQFF; DNA: TGTGCCAGCAGCCAGGCCGCCTACAATGAGCAGTTCTTC
D: .; size: many; length: 13; J: TRBJ2-5; V: TRBV12-5; CDR3: CASGLGRGETQYF; DNA: TGTGCTAGTGGTTTGGGCAGGGGTGAGACCCAGTACTTC
D: .; size: .; length: 14; J: TRBJ1-6; V: TRBV30; CDR3: CAWSVEGYNSPLHF; DNA: TGTGCCTGGAGTGTTGAAGGCTATAATTCACCCCTCCACTTT
D: TRBD2; size: many; length: 15; J: TRBJ2-5; V: TRBV19; CDR3: CASRPGVAGAETQYF; DNA: TGTGCCAGTAGGCCGGGGGTAGCGGGAGCGGAGACCCAGTACTTC
D: TRBD2; size: .; length: 14; J: TRBJ2-7; V: TRBV6-2/TRBV6-3; CDR3: CASSSRGDWYEQYF; DNA: TGTGCCAGCAGTTCCCGGGGGGACTGGTACGAGCAGTACTTC
D: .; size: .; length: 13; J: TRBJ2-7; V: TRBV20-1; CDR3: CSAKSGDSYEQYF; DNA: TGCAGTGCGAAAAGCGGTGACTCCTACGAGCAGTACTTC
D: .; size: .; length: 16; J: TRBJ2-1; V: TRBV19; CDR3: CASSTVGDSTYNEQFF; DNA: TGTGCCAGTAGTACCGTGGGGGACTCTACATACAATGAGCAGTTCTTC
D: TRBD1; size: many; length: 15; J: TRBJ1-3; V: TRBV2; CDR3: CASSEEGARGNTIYF; DNA: TGTGCCAGCAGTGAAGAGGGGGCAAGAGGAAACACCATATATTTT
D: .; size: .; length: 12; J: TRBJ1-1; V: TRBV2; CDR3: CASSEGSTEAFF; DNA: TGTGCCAGCAGTGAAGGGAGCACTGAAGCTTTCTTT
D: .; size: .; length: 14; J: TRBJ1-6; V: TRBV30; CDR3: CAWSLDSHNSPLHF; DNA: TGTGCCTGGAGTCTGGACAGCCATAATTCACCCCTCCACTTT
D: .; size: .; length: 14; J: TRBJ2-3; V: TRBV20-1; CDR3: CSARDEIVLDTQYF; DNA: TGCAGTGCTAGAGATGAAATCGTTTTGGATACGCAGTATTTT
D: .; size: .; length: 13; J: TRBJ2-1; V: TRBV11-2; CDR3: CASSTGAVNEQFF; DNA: TGTGCCAGCAGCACGGGGGCAGTAAATGAGCAGTTCTTC